The 16 T cell receptor beta chains below all came from one sample that was sequenced in a study of cytomegalovirus exposure and HLA in healthy donors. With 60 Vbeta and 13 Jbeta primers, the PCR was carried out. Libraries were prepared by immunoSEQ multiplex PCR; TCRdb keeps only in-frame clonotypes and omits some of them. The sample records 150,000 to 200,000 clones, around 80% being singletons. The source material was PBMCs. The receptors were sampled from a woman aged 35 to 49 in good health and CMV-seronegative.

The chain has TRBV5-1 and TRBJ2-5; TRBD1 matches 8 bases. The trim removed 3 bases at V and 2 bases at J, leaving 9 bases unmatched. The CDR3 spans 16 residues. The germline V gene encodes CDR1 SGHRS and CDR2 YFSETQ. The CDR3, as DNA: TGCGCCAGCAGCTCTGGACAGGGAGTGGGGCAAGAGACCCAGTACTTC. This gives the protein CASSSGQGVGQETQYF.

The chain joins TRBV21-1 to TRBJ2-1; TRBD2, the table's D call, lacks a check against the DNA. TRBV21-1 is a pseudogene locus. CDR3 size: 17 residues. As DNA, the CDR3 is TGTGCCAGCAGCAAAAAGGGTCCGGGACTTAACTACAATGAGCAGTTCTTC. Translating gives CASSKKGPGLNYNEQFF.

This clone showed up just once. V is TRBV5-6 and J is TRBJ1-6; D remains ambiguous. The germline CDR1 and CDR2 sequences are SGHDT and YYEEEE. The ends were cut back, 2 bases at V and 0 bases at J, with 12 bases in the middle. CDR3 length: 17 amino acids. This CDR3 is CASSFGSSSSYNSPLHF. The CDR3 DNA follows: TGTGCCAGCAGCTTCGGGAGCAGTTCCTCCTATAATTCACCCCTCCACTTT.

J is TRBJ2-1 and V is TRBV19, with TRBD1 matching 9 bases. This CDR3 contains 16 residues. CDR1 is LNHDA, CDR2 SQIVND, per germline (reference sequence). After removal of 6 bases from V and 4 bases from J, the junction contained 10 bases not matched to a gene. CDR3 in DNA: TGTGCCAGTAGCCCGACGGGGACAGGGCGTTACAATGAGCAGTTCTTC. Translation gives CASSPTGTGRYNEQFF.

The rearrangement uses TRBV2 and TRBJ1-2, with TRBD1 as a possible D gene (6 bases). The CDR3 runs to 13 residues. V lost 7 bases, J lost 6 bases, and 15 bases lay in between. Germline V gives CDR1 SNHLY, CDR2 FYNNEI. Written as DNA, the CDR3 is TGTGCCAGCACCACAGGGAGGGACCATGGCTACACCTTC. Its protein product is CASTTGRDHGYTF. Full variable domain (remainder filled in from reference TRBV2 and TRBJ1-2): EPEVTQTPSHQVTQMGQEVILRCVPISNHLYFYWYRQILGQKVEFLVSFYNNEISEKSEIFDDQFSVERPDGSNFTLKIRSTKLEDSAMYFCASTTGRDHGYTFGSGTRLTVV.

The CDR3 spells CASSPPPGGASGNTIYF. CDR3 in DNA: TGTGCCAGCAGTCCGCCACCAGGGGGCGCCTCTGGAAACACCATATATTTT. V and J are TRBV28 and TRBJ1-3; 8 nucleotides agree with TRBD1. Germline-derived CDR1 and CDR2 are MDHEN and SYDVKM. V lost 5 bases and J lost 0; bases outside the gene matches: 9. The CDR3 runs to 17 residues.

This chain uses TRBV7-8 with TRBJ2-1; D call uncertain. This CDR3 has 14 amino acids. Trimming stripped 0 bases from V and 5 bases from J, with 8 bases between. Germline assignment: CDR1 SGHVS and CDR2 FQNEAQ. DNA for the CDR3: TGTGCCAGCAGCTTAGCGGAACAGAACAATGAGCAGTTCTTC. It codes for CASSLAEQNNEQFF.

The chain recombines TRBV6-4 with TRBJ2-7, with 10 bases that match TRBD1. The V segment lost 7 bases and the J segment 4 bases; nucleotides outside the gene matches: 7. The CDR3 is made up of 14 amino acids. Germline-derived CDR1 and CDR2 are MRHNA and SNTAGT. The CDR3 here is CASTLTGGLYEQYV. The CDR3 DNA sequence: TGTGCCAGCACCTTGACAGGGGGCTTGTACGAGCAGTACGTC.

The rearrangement joins TRBV30 to TRBJ1-2; maybe TRBD1 (6 bases). Per the germline V gene, CDR1 is GTSNPN and CDR2 is SVGIG (reference sequence). Trimming pared 0 bases from V and 5 bases from J, leaving 16 bases between. The CDR3 loop spans 15 amino acids. The CDR3 sequence is CAWSVIAGAGYGYTF. The CDR3 bases are TGTGCCTGGAGTGTTATTGCAGGGGCTGGATATGGCTACACCTTC. Full variable domain (rest looked up from reference TRBV30 and TRBJ1-2): SQTIHQWPATLVQPVGSPLSLECTVEGTSNPNLYWYRQAAGRGLQLLFYSVGIGQISSEVPQNLSASRPQDRQFILSSKKLLLSDSGFYLCAWSVIAGAGYGYTFGSGTRLTVV.

This sequence joins TRBV5-4 and TRBJ2-4; no reliable D call. CDR3 length: 14 amino acids. The germline V gene encodes CDR1 SGHNT and CDR2 YYREEE (reference sequence). V was pared by 4 bases and J by 1 base, with 9 bases between. The DNA for the CDR3 is TGTGCCAGCAGCCCCCTCGAGGCCAAAAACATTCAGTACTTC. The encoded protein is CASSPLEAKNIQYF.

The chain recombines TRBV25-1 with TRBJ1-2, with D uncertain. Germline V lookup: CDR1 MGHDK, CDR2 SYGVNS. The CDR3 length is 15 residues. With 3 bases removed from V and 3 bases from J, the gap between germline ends came to 14 bases. The CDR3 DNA reads as TGTGCCAGCAGTGACTATCCGGACTCCGACTATGGCTACACCTTC. Protein product: CASSDYPDSDYGYTF.

The V and J genes are TRBV4-2 and TRBJ2-2; TRBD2 aligns across 10 bases. Germline CDR1 LGHNA, CDR2 YNFKEQ. The CDR3 contains 17 residues. Germline trimming cut 0 bases from V and 3 bases from J; bases unmatched to any gene: 4. CDR3 protein: CASSQDRLAGDTGELFF. The CDR3 nucleotides read TGTGCCAGCAGCCAAGATCGGCTAGCGGGAGACACCGGGGAGCTGTTTTTT.

V gene TRBV6-5 combines with J gene TRBJ2-1; 7 bases are shared with TRBD1. Germline V gene data show CDR1 as MNHEY and CDR2 as SVGAGI. The J segment lost 14 bases and the V segment lost 0 bases, leaving 7 bases of the junction unmatched. The CDR3 runs 13 residues. The CDR3 loop is CASSYSRGTVEFF. Here the CDR3 DNA reads TGTGCCAGCAGTTACTCGAGAGGGACAGTGGAGTTCTTC.

The chain couples TRBV2 to TRBJ1-5; TRBD1 might be the D (5 bases). Germline lookup yields CDR1 SNHLY and CDR2 FYNNEI. This CDR3 comprises 15 residues. Deletions cut 6 bases from V and 5 bases from J, with 17 bases between. The chain's CDR3 is CASRLQGGVDQPQHF. CDR3 coding DNA: TGTGCCAGCAGACTACAAGGAGGGGTTGATCAGCCCCAGCATTTT.

The V gene is TRBV19, the J gene TRBJ2-2; D might be TRBD1 (5 bases). V shed 8 bases and J shed 0 bases, with 16 bases lying between them. The germline V gene encodes CDR1 LNHDA and CDR2 SQIVND (reference sequence). This CDR3 contains 16 residues. For the CDR3, the DNA is TGTGCCAGTCGCGGTGCGACAGCAGCGAACACCGGGGAGCTGTTTTTT. Translation gives CASRGATAANTGELFF.

This sequence joins TRBV29-1 and TRBJ2-3, with TRBD2 matching over 7 bases. CDR3 length equals 14 residues. The V segment lost 7 bases and the J segment 3 bases; nucleotides outside the gene matches: 10. Germline-derived CDR1 and CDR2 are SQVTM and ANQGSEA. The CDR3 DNA is TGCAGCGCAATAGTCGGGGGGACGACAGATACGCAGTATTTT. Translated, it gives CSAIVGGTTDTQYF.